These T cell receptor beta chains were read from a single sample in a study of technical replicates of blood from a handful of donors. Sequencing used immunoSEQ multiplex PCR; TCRdb keeps in-frame clones, though not all of them. Of 70,000 to 85,000 clones detected, 97% appear once; the ten largest clones hold over 0.15%. The sample was T cells isolated from PBMCs. Source of these receptors: a human donor in good health. Both conserved end residues are part of each CDR3. The order of the fields is clone size, V gene, J gene, D gene, CDR3 protein, CDR3 DNA. D genes are given only for firm matches. Size values are once, few and many counts, or a class for expanded clones, and some rows have none.

.	TRBV18	TRBJ2-1	TRBD2	CASSPRASGSARHNEQFF	TGTGCCAGCTCACCACGGGCTAGCGGGAGCGCTCGCCACAATGAGCAGTTCTTC
.	TRBV7-9	TRBJ2-3	TRBD2	CASSPEWTSADTQYF	TGTGCCAGCAGCCCAGAATGGACTAGCGCAGATACGCAGTATTTT
.	TRBV4-1	TRBJ2-1	TRBD2	CASRHLAGGKSVEQFF	TGCGCCAGCAGACATTTAGCGGGAGGTAAAAGTGTTGAGCAGTTCTTC
.	TRBV6-1	TRBJ1-6	.	CASSLDISSPLHF	TGTGCCAGCAGTCTGGACATCAGTTCACCCCTCCACTTT
.	TRBV11-2	TRBJ2-7	.	CASSFGGSYEQYF	TGTGCCAGCAGCTTCGGGGGCTCCTACGAGCAGTACTTC
.	TRBV4-1	TRBJ1-1	.	CASSLIGQDSTEAFF	TGCGCCAGCAGCCTGATAGGCCAGGATTCCACTGAAGCTTTCTTT
.	TRBV5-1	TRBJ2-7	TRBD2	CATTASGSYEQYF	TGCGCCACCACGGCTAGCGGGAGCTACGAGCAGTACTTC
.	TRBV25-1	TRBJ2-4	TRBD1	CASSEGDRENIQYF	TGTGCCAGCAGTGAGGGGGACAGGGAAAACATTCAGTACTTC
.	TRBV5-1	TRBJ2-7	TRBD2	CASSFGGRGYEQYF	TGCGCCAGCAGCTTTGGTGGGAGGGGCTACGAGCAGTACTTC
.	TRBV5-1	TRBJ2-5	.	CASSSAQGSGETQYF	TGCGCCAGCAGCTCGGCGCAGGGGTCGGGAGAGACCCAGTACTTC
.	TRBV9	TRBJ2-7	.	CASRGSPGSYEQYF	TGTGCCAGTCGGGGGTCTCCCGGCTCCTACGAGCAGTACTTC
.	TRBV5-3	TRBJ1-5	.	CARSFRGRNQPQHF	TGTGCCAGAAGCTTCAGAGGGAGGAATCAGCCCCAGCATTTT
.	TRBV7-6	TRBJ2-1	TRBD1	CASSSRTGGLDEQFF	TGTGCCAGCAGCTCTCGGACAGGGGGCTTGGATGAGCAGTTCTTC
.	TRBV5-1	TRBJ2-2	.	CASSLDLRGLYTGELFF	TGCGCCAGCAGCTTGGATCTCAGGGGTCTATACACCGGGGAGCTGTTTTTT
once	TRBV19	TRBJ2-1	TRBD1	CASSQIPGQGNYNEQFF	TGTGCCAGTAGCCAGATCCCGGGACAGGGGAACTACAATGAGCAGTTCTTC
.	TRBV5-1	TRBJ2-5	TRBD1	CASSLDRGSQTQYF	TGCGCCAGCAGCTTGGACAGGGGAAGTCAGACCCAGTACTTC
.	TRBV5-4	TRBJ2-7	TRBD2	CASSWGGLAGKYEQYF	TGTGCCAGCAGCTGGGGGGGGTTAGCGGGAAAGTACGAGCAGTACTTC
.	TRBV5-5	TRBJ2-7	TRBD1	CASSSGQDYEQYF	TGTGCCAGCAGCTCAGGACAGGACTACGAGCAGTACTTC
.	TRBV5-1	TRBJ2-3	.	CASRNLAVSTDTQYF	TGCGCCAGCAGGAACTTAGCGGTCTCCACAGATACGCAGTATTTT
.	TRBV28	TRBJ2-7	.	CASSFGGSPRDEQYF	TGTGCCAGCAGTTTTGGGGGGTCGCCGCGGGACGAGCAGTACTTC
.	TRBV5-8	TRBJ1-4	.	CASSRDSTNEKLFF	TGTGCCAGCAGCCGAGATTCAACTAATGAAAAACTGTTTTTT
.	TRBV7-3	TRBJ1-1	TRBD1	CASSLSGQGEAFF	TGTGCCAGCAGCTTAAGTGGACAGGGTGAAGCTTTCTTT
.	TRBV25-1	TRBJ2-5	.	CASSEGAGETQYF	TGTGCCAGCAGTGAAGGGGCAGGGGAGACCCAGTACTTC
.	TRBV5-1	TRBJ2-4	.	CASSLVEGRNIQYF	TGCGCCAGCAGCTTGGTGGAGGGGCGGAACATTCAGTACTTC
once	TRBV6-5	TRBJ2-7	TRBD2	CASSYETSGSREQYF	TGTGCCAGCAGTTATGAGACTAGCGGGAGCCGCGAGCAGTACTTC
.	TRBV7-3	TRBJ2-3	TRBD2	CASSLGASGGIDTQYF	TGTGCCAGCAGCCTGGGGGCTAGCGGGGGGATAGATACGCAGTATTTT
.	TRBV6-5	TRBJ2-5	.	CASSYFARETQYF	TGTGCCAGCAGTTACTTCGCTAGGGAGACCCAGTACTTC
.	TRBV7-6	TRBJ2-1	.	CASSSSIGGTSPNEQFF	TGTGCCAGCAGCTCTAGCATAGGTGGGACTTCCCCAAATGAGCAGTTCTTC
.	TRBV11-2	TRBJ2-1	.	CASSLIGSYNEQFF	TGTGCCAGCAGCTTAATCGGGTCCTACAATGAGCAGTTCTTC
few	TRBV12-5	TRBJ2-1	.	CASRASTVPYNEQFF	TGTGCTAGTCGAGCTAGCACGGTACCCTACAATGAGCAGTTCTTC
.	TRBV2	TRBJ2-3	TRBD1	CASSERTGWGDTQYF	TGTGCCAGCAGTGAGAGGACAGGCTGGGGAGATACGCAGTATTTT
.	TRBV15	TRBJ2-7	.	CATSSRQIYEQYF	TGTGCCACCAGCTCACGACAAATATACGAGCAGTACTTC
.	TRBV7-7	TRBJ2-1	TRBD2	CASSLVLAGGNNEQFF	TGTGCTAGCAGCCTCGTCCTAGCGGGGGGTAACAATGAGCAGTTCTTC
.	TRBV6-1	TRBJ2-1	TRBD1	CASRRQGGDNEQFF	TGTGCCAGCAGACGACAGGGGGGGGACAATGAGCAGTTCTTC
once	TRBV5-1	TRBJ2-5	.	CASSLGGPQETQYF	TGCGCCAGCAGCTTGGGGGGCCCCCAAGAGACCCAGTACTTC